Below, 28 T cell receptor beta chains from the same sample are listed, as sequenced in a study of T cell changes during pregnancy in multiple sclerosis. Repertoires were generated with immunoSEQ multiplex PCR, while TCRdb's copy carries only in-frame clones and drops some. The table lists about 100,000 clones, around 92% of them singletons. Sequenced material: peripheral blood, taken after pregnancy. These receptors were taken from a female donor with multiple sclerosis, enrolled in a pregnancy study.

The chain has TRBV5-1 and TRBJ2-1, with 8 positions matching TRBD1. In germline, CDR1 is SGHRS, CDR2 YFSETQ. J was trimmed by 7 bases and V by 0 bases; bases with no gene match: 6. This CDR3 contains 15 residues. DNA of the CDR3: TGCGCCAGCAGCTTGGTTTTACAGGGGGGTAATGAGCAGTTCTTC. As protein: CASSLVLQGGNEQFF. Variable domain in full (rest from reference TRBV5-1 and TRBJ2-1): KAGVTQTPRYLIKTRGQQVTLSCSPISGHRSVSWYQQTPGQGLQFLFEYFSETQRNKGNFPGRFSGRQFSNSRSEMNVSTLELGDSALYLCASSLVLQGGNEQFFGPGTRLTVL.

The chain links TRBV7-9 to TRBJ2-5, with TRBD2 as a possible D gene (5 bases). The germline CDR1 and CDR2 sequences are SEHNR and FQNEAQ (reference sequence). The CDR3 has 15 residues. V lost 5 bases and J lost 1, with 14 bases in between. The CDR3 loop reads CASSPTIWSQETQYF. The CDR3 DNA reads TGTGCCAGCAGCCCGACTATCTGGTCCCAAGAGACCCAGTACTTC.

This chain links TRBV6-1 with TRBJ1-2, with a tentative D call TRBD1 (5 bases). The CDR3 covers 13 residues. Between the trimmed V and J ends, which lost 6 bases and 7 bases, there was a span of 15 bases. Germline CDR1 MNHNS, CDR2 SASEGT. CDR3 loop: CASSQGGTAGYTF. The CDR3 nucleotides read TGTGCCAGCAGCCAGGGAGGGACCGCTGGCTACACCTTC.

This clone was counted a few times. The chain carries TRBV11-3 and TRBJ2-1, with D perhaps TRBD2 (6 bases). In germline, CDR1 is SGHNT, CDR2 YENEEA. Trimming pared 3 bases from V and 6 bases from J, leaving 9 bases between. This CDR3 contains 13 residues. The CDR3 DNA reads as TGTGCCAGCAGCTTTGGTAGCGGCAATGAGCAGTTCTTC. Translation: CASSFGSGNEQFF.

The chain has TRBV6-6 and TRBJ2-7, with 10 bases aligning to TRBD2. Germline assignment: CDR1 MNHNY and CDR2 SVGAGI (reference sequence). V shed 5 bases, J shed 5 bases, and the junction held 6 bases outside the gene matches. The CDR3 totals 14 residues. CDR3: CASSDLAGVNEQYF. In DNA form, the CDR3 reads TGTGCCAGCAGTGATCTAGCGGGAGTTAACGAGCAGTACTTC.

This chain joins TRBV20-1 and TRBJ1-2; the D gene is possibly TRBD1 (6 bases). Germline loops: CDR1 DFQATT, CDR2 SNEGSKA (reference sequence). This CDR3 spans 11 amino acids. The ends were cut back, 3 bases at V and 8 bases at J, with 10 bases in the middle. The CDR3 protein is CSASVGAGYTF. The CDR3, as DNA: TGCAGTGCTAGTGTGGGGGCCGGCTACACCTTC.

This chain connects TRBV5-6 to TRBJ1-2; D possibly corresponds to TRBD1 (5 bases). Germline values: CDR1 SGHDT, CDR2 YYEEEE. This CDR3 has 16 amino acids. Deletions cut 5 bases from V and 3 bases from J, with 20 bases between. CDR3 protein: CASSPVYGTMDYGYTF. The DNA for the CDR3 is TGTGCCAGCAGTCCCGTTTACGGGACTATGGACTATGGCTACACCTTC. The variable domain in full, with the rest retrieved from reference TRBV5-6 and TRBJ1-2, is DAGVTQSPTHLIKTRGQQVTLRCSPKSGHDTVSWYQQALGQGPQFIFQYYEEEERQRGNFPDRFSGHQFPNYSSELNVNALLLGDSALYLCASSPVYGTMDYGYTFGSGTRLTVV.

V gene TRBV28 combines with J gene TRBJ1-5; TRBD1 agrees at 9 bases. This CDR3 is built from 14 residues. CDR1 is MDHEN and CDR2 is SYDVKM in the germline V gene. Trimming removed 7 bases from V and 4 bases from J; junction bases left unmatched: 5. CDR3 bases: TGTGCCAGCAAGACAGGGGGTAGGAATCAGCCCCAGCATTTT. Translation: CASKTGGRNQPQHF.

The rearrangement joins TRBV6-5 to TRBJ1-1; tentative D call: TRBD1 (5 bases). The CDR3 totals 15 residues. Germline CDR1 reads MNHEY; CDR2 reads SVGAGI. V was pared by 0 bases and J by 0 bases, with 8 bases between. The DNA for the CDR3 is TGTGCCAGCAGTTACTCGGCAGGGATGAACACTGAAGCTTTCTTT. Its translation: CASSYSAGMNTEAFF.

V usage is TRBV27 and J usage is TRBJ2-7; 7 bases are shared with TRBD1. CDR3 size: 17 residues. The ends lost 5 bases at V and 4 bases at J; junction bases unmatched: 17. Germline CDR1 and CDR2: MNHEY and SMNVEV (reference sequence). CDR3 nucleotides: TGTGCCAGCAGTCCCTTAACGACAGGGTTCCCATCGTACGAGCAGTACTTC. Its translation is CASSPLTTGFPSYEQYF.

The chain couples TRBV28 to TRBJ2-1; 9 nucleotides match TRBD2. The germline CDR1 and CDR2 sequences are MDHEN and SYDVKM. This CDR3 has 16 amino acids. With 5 bases clipped from V and 5 bases from J, the junction kept 10 bases outside the gene matches. CDR3 bases: TGTGCCAGCAGTCCCCTCCTACTAGCGGGTAACAATGAGCAGTTCTTC. Translating gives CASSPLLLAGNNEQFF. The full variable domain, rest sourced from reference TRBV28 and TRBJ2-1, is DVKVTQSSRYLVKRTGEKVFLECVQDMDHENMFWYRQDPGLGLRLIYFSYDVKMKEKGDIPEGYSVSREKKERFSLILESASTNQTSMYLCASSPLLLAGNNEQFFGPGTRLTVL.

CDR3 protein: CASSYGPREYEQYF. CDR3 in DNA: TGTGCCAGCAGTTACGGGCCCCGAGAGTACGAGCAGTACTTC. The chain uses TRBV6-5 and TRBJ2-7, with D uncertain. Between the trimmed V and J ends, which lost 2 bases and 4 bases, there was a span of 12 bases. The CDR3 is 14 amino acids. Per the germline V gene, CDR1 is MNHEY and CDR2 is SVGAGI.

The genes are TRBV11-3 and TRBJ2-7; 8 bases match TRBD2. V was clipped by 5 bases and J by 5 bases; unmatched bases: 8. The CDR3 covers 14 residues. Germline-derived CDR1 and CDR2 are SGHNT and YENEEA. DNA of the CDR3: TGTGCCAGCAGCCTTCCTGGACTAGCTGACGAGCAGTACTTC. This sequence encodes CASSLPGLADEQYF.

This chain uses TRBV29-1 with TRBJ2-1; TRBD2 agrees at 7 bases. The CDR3 is made up of 12 amino acids. The V and J ends lost 7 bases and 10 bases, in that order; junction bases with no gene match: 10. CDR1 SQVTM and CDR2 ANQGSEA come from the germline V gene. This chain's CDR3 is CSAGLAAREQFF. As DNA, the CDR3 is TGCAGCGCTGGTCTAGCGGCTCGGGAGCAGTTCTTC.

This sequence joins TRBV10-2 and TRBJ2-1, with D perhaps TRBD2 (7 bases). The length of the CDR3 is 15 residues. The V gene lost 6 bases and the J gene lost 5 bases, with 17 bases spanning the gap. CDR1 and CDR2 from the germline V gene are WSHSY and SAAADI. The DNA for the CDR3 is TGCGCCAGCAGCGGGGGGCCTGGACAGAACAATGAGCAGTTCTTC. It specifies CASSGGPGQNNEQFF.

The rearrangement joins TRBV19 to TRBJ2-7; D might be TRBD1 (6 bases). CDR1 is LNHDA, CDR2 SQIVND, per germline (reference sequence). V gave up 1 base and J gave up 2 bases, with 12 bases separating them. This CDR3 contains 15 residues. This CDR3 is CASSIGGTPPYEQYF. In DNA form, the CDR3 reads TGTGCCAGTAGTATAGGAGGGACACCCCCCTACGAGCAGTACTTC.

V gene TRBV6-5 combines with J gene TRBJ2-7, with 9 bases lining up with TRBD1. Germline trimming cut 6 bases from V and 5 bases from J; bases unmatched to any gene: 11. The CDR3 is 15 amino acids. Germline-derived CDR1 and CDR2 are MNHEY and SVGAGI. The CDR3 reads CASRRAGQGINEQYF. The CDR3 coding sequence is TGTGCCAGCAGACGTGCCGGACAGGGGATAAACGAGCAGTACTTC.

This chain joins TRBV6-5 and TRBJ2-2; no reliable D call. The CDR3 contains 14 residues. V was shortened by 3 bases and J by 1 base, with 6 bases between the two germline ends. In germline, CDR1 is MNHEY, CDR2 SVGAGI. The CDR3 protein is CASSYNKNTGELFF. CDR3 nucleotides: TGTGCCAGCAGTTATAACAAGAACACCGGGGAGCTGTTTTTT.

This clone was seen only once. The V call is TRBV7-2, the J call TRBJ2-7, with D possibly being TRBD2 (6 bases). The V end was cut by 6 bases, the J end by 3 bases, with 18 bases between. The CDR3 has 15 residues. Looked up from germline, CDR1 is SGHTA and CDR2 is FQGNSA. CDR3 nucleotides: TGTGCCAGCAGACGCGGAGGGGAAGGACTCTACGAGCAGTACTTC. As protein: CASRRGGEGLYEQYF. Combining the CDR3 with reference TRBV7-2 and TRBJ2-7 gives the whole variable domain GAGVSQSPSNKVTEKGKDVELRCDPISGHTALYWYRQSLGQGLEFLIYFQGNSAPDKSGLPSDRFSAERTGGSVSTLTIQRTQQEDSAVYLCASRRGGEGLYEQYFGPGTRLTVT.

This sequence joins TRBV4-1 and TRBJ2-1; 11 bases agree with TRBD2. With 1 base clipped from V and 3 bases from J, the junction kept 11 bases outside the gene matches. The CDR3 totals 19 residues. Per the germline V gene, CDR1 is MGHRA and CDR2 is YSYEKL. The CDR3 protein is CASSQVEVAGGPGYNEQFF. The CDR3 DNA is TGCGCCAGCAGCCAAGTTGAGGTAGCGGGAGGGCCTGGCTACAATGAGCAGTTCTTC.

The chain combines TRBV7-6 with TRBJ2-7, with 13 bases aligning to TRBD2. Germline loops: CDR1 SGHVS, CDR2 FNYEAQ. V shed 5 bases and J 0 bases; nucleotides not matched to a gene: 10. The CDR3 has 18 amino acids. The CDR3 reads CASSAGTSGIKNSYEQYF. Written as DNA, the CDR3 is TGTGCCAGCAGCGCCGGGACTAGCGGGATAAAAAACTCCTACGAGCAGTACTTC.

The chain combines TRBV4-1 with TRBJ1-2; possibly TRBD1 for D (5 bases). V was cut by 0 bases and J by 1 base, with 18 bases left in between. The CDR3 is 18 amino acids. The V gene's germline CDR1 is MGHRA and CDR2 YSYEKL. CDR3 residues: CASSQDRETEEVNYGYTF. The CDR3 nucleotides read TGCGCCAGCAGCCAAGATCGGGAGACAGAAGAGGTTAACTATGGCTACACCTTC.

This clone was seen just once. The chain joins TRBV10-3 to TRBJ1-3; TRBD1 matches 7 bases. CDR1 is ENHRY, CDR2 SYGVKD, per germline. V dropped 11 bases and J dropped 6; count of bases not matched to a gene: 7. The CDR3 spans 12 residues. This CDR3 reads CASTGPLNTIYF. Written as DNA, the CDR3 is TGTGCCTCGACAGGGCCCCTAAACACCATATATTTT.

The J gene is TRBJ1-3, the V gene TRBV9; possible D gene TRBD1, 6 bases. This CDR3 is 15 amino acids long. V was trimmed by 2 bases and J by 3 bases, leaving 12 bases between them. Germline loops: CDR1 SGDLS, CDR2 YYNGEE. The CDR3 DNA is TGTGCCAGCAGCGTGGCCACAGGGCATGGAAACACCATATATTTT. Translation: CASSVATGHGNTIYF.

The chain has TRBV6-1 and TRBJ2-6, with D possibly TRBD2 on 5 matching bases. This CDR3 has 21 amino acids. V was trimmed by 1 base and J by 0 bases, leaving 22 bases between them. CDR1 and CDR2 from the germline V gene are MNHNS and SASEGT. CDR3 nucleotides: TGTGCCAGCAGTGAAGTCCCCTTGGGCGGGCCCGTTTTCTCTGGGGCCAACGTCCTGACTTTC. It translates to CASSEVPLGGPVFSGANVLTF.

The CDR3, as DNA: TGCGCCAGCACTACTACAGGGAACATTCAGTACTTC. It is translated as CASTTTGNIQYF. The V and J genes are TRBV4-1 and TRBJ2-4, with D possibly matching TRBD1 (6 bases). The CDR3 totals 12 residues. Trimming removed 7 bases from V and 7 bases from J, with 11 bases in between. Germline V gene lookup returns CDR1 MGHRA and CDR2 YSYEKL.

J is TRBJ1-5 and V is TRBV27; D is perhaps TRBD1 (6 bases). Germline CDR1 MNHEY, CDR2 SMNVEV (reference sequence). Trimming left V 8 bases short and J 4 bases short, with 18 bases between. The CDR3 runs to 15 residues. The CDR3 protein is CASGTTGSGNQPQHF. CDR3 DNA: TGTGCCAGCGGAACAACAGGGAGCGGAAATCAGCCCCAGCATTTT.

V is TRBV7-3 and J is TRBJ2-7; TRBD2 might be the D (6 bases). In germline, CDR1 is SGHTA, CDR2 FQGTGA. The CDR3 has 13 residues. V was cut by 2 bases and J by 6 bases, with 11 bases left in between. This CDR3 is CASSLRGSGEQYF. In nucleotides, the CDR3 is TGTGCCAGCAGCTTACGGGGGTCGGGCGAGCAGTACTTC.